Described below is a single T cell receptor (beta chain) sequence and its context. The ends were cut back, 2 bases at V and 6 bases at J, with 8 bases in the middle. CDR1 is LNHDA, CDR2 SQIVND, per germline (reference sequence). The CDR3 totals 12 residues. The entry originates in a study of B cell selection in AIRE deficiency. Assay used: immunoSEQ multiplex PCR; TCRdb lists only in-frame clones, some missing. The table lists 20,000 to 30,000 clones, roughly 96% of them singletons, with around 0.19% in the top ten. Conventional CD4 T cells were sorted as CD4+CD127+ cells. V gene TRBV19 combines with J gene TRBJ2-7; D is unclear. The TCR originated in a human donor with AIRE deficiency. The sequenced sample consisted of conventional CD4+ T cells sorted from PBMCs. DNA of the CDR3: TGTGCCAGTAGTATAATCCGTGGCGAGCAGTACTTC. The encoded protein is CASSIIRGEQYF.